The source of this T cell receptor (beta chain) is a study of graft-versus-host responses after intestinal transplantation. The CDR3 loop spans 16 amino acids. V was clipped by 4 bases and J by 3 bases; unmatched bases: 8. CDR1 is LGHNA, CDR2 YNFKEQ, per germline. Sequencing was performed with immunoSEQ multiplex PCR; in TCRdb, only in-frame clones are kept and a portion is missing. The sample yields 85,000 to 90,000 clones, roughly 87% seen once. On this clone: Its antigen is not known.

This sequence was found in a human donor who received an intestinal transplant. The chain uses TRBV4-2 and TRBJ2-2; 7 bases align to TRBD2. Sequences were derived from unstimulated CD8+ T cells sorted from spleen or lymph node cells, sampled before intestinal transplant. CDR3: CASSPTSSWHTGELFF. As DNA, the CDR3 is TGTGCCAGCAGCCCGACTAGCTCGTGGCACACCGGGGAGCTGTTTTTT.